The 2 T cell receptor beta chains presented below share a single source sample, sequenced in a study of blood T cell repertoires in COVID-19. Using immunoSEQ multiplex PCR, the repertoire was profiled, and TCRdb retains in-frame clones only, with some absent. The table shows tens of thousands of clones, with roughly four fifths occurring only once. The specimen sequenced was peripheral blood. All receptors derive from a man between 60 and 75 years old with active COVID-19.

The V and J genes are TRBV19 and TRBJ1-2; 7 bases map to TRBD1. CDR1 and CDR2 (germline): LNHDA, SQIVND (reference sequence). This CDR3 has 15 amino acids. V lost 5 bases to trimming and J lost 8 bases; unmatched junction nucleotides: 14. Here the CDR3 DNA reads TGTGCCAGTAGTTACTCCCTAAAGGGGGCCGGCGGCTACACCTTC. Amino acid sequence: CASSYSLKGAGGYTF.

This chain connects TRBV30 to TRBJ2-2, with D tentatively TRBD1 (5 bases). The CDR3 length is 14 residues. From germline, CDR1 is GTSNPN and CDR2 SVGIG (reference sequence). Deletions cut 3 bases from V and 5 bases from J, with 13 bases between. CDR3 bases: TGTGCCTGGAGGGGGCCTCTGAGGACCGGGGAGCTGTTTTTT. The encoded protein is CAWRGPLRTGELFF.